Following are 22 T cell receptor beta chains from one sample sequenced in a study of T cells in localized non-small cell lung cancer. Measured with immunoSEQ multiplex PCR; TCRdb has only the in-frame clones, and not every one. The sample has more than 25,000 clones, about 81% seen once. Material: peripheral blood, obtained before any cancer treatment. The receptors were sampled from a woman aged 40 to 75 with stage I lung adenocarcinoma.

The chain recombines TRBV5-6 with TRBJ2-5; 11 bases are a match to TRBD2. This CDR3 is built from 15 residues. Trimming at V came to 1 base and at J to 1 base, leaving 0 bases not matched to a gene. Looked up from germline, CDR1 is SGHDT and CDR2 is YYEEEE. The CDR3 DNA is TGTGCCAGCAGCTTGACTAGCGGGGGCCAAGAGACCCAGTACTTC. Translating it yields CASSLTSGGQETQYF.

This chain connects TRBV6-6 to TRBJ2-1; no reliable D call. CDR1 and CDR2 from the germline V gene are MNHNY and SVGAGI (reference sequence). The CDR3 totals 14 residues. Trimming stripped 3 bases from V and 8 bases from J, with 14 bases between. In DNA form, the CDR3 reads TGTGCCAGCAGTTATACGGCCCGGAGAGATGAGCAGTTCTTC. Translation gives CASSYTARRDEQFF.

This chain links TRBV19 with TRBJ1-2, with 7 bases fitting TRBD1. The CDR3 covers 12 residues. Germline CDR1 LNHDA, CDR2 SQIVND (reference sequence). V shed 5 bases, J shed 7 bases, and the junction held 4 bases outside the gene matches. The CDR3 spells CASSEGAGGYTF. CDR3 nucleotide sequence: TGTGCCAGTAGTGAGGGGGCAGGTGGCTACACCTTC.

V usage is TRBV4-3 and J usage is TRBJ2-7; D is perhaps TRBD1 (6 bases). The CDR3 is 13 amino acids. Trimming pared 1 base from V and 8 bases from J, leaving 12 bases between. Looked up from germline, CDR1 is LGHNA and CDR2 is YSLEER. CDR3 bases: TGCGCCAGCAGCCAAGCGTTGCAGGGGAAGCAGTACTTC. The encoded protein is CASSQALQGKQYF.

This clone was seen a few times. This rearrangement joins TRBV15 to TRBJ2-1; D not resolved. The germline gives CDR1 LNHNV, CDR2 YYDKDF (reference sequence). V lost 0 bases and J lost 9, with 9 bases in between. The CDR3 length is 13 residues. DNA for the CDR3: TGTGCCACCAGCAGAGATCGGCAGACTGAGCAGTTCTTC. This translates into CATSRDRQTEQFF.

The J gene is TRBJ2-2, the V gene TRBV7-2; D is undetermined. The CDR3 covers 14 residues. Per germline, CDR1 SGHTA and CDR2 FQGNSA. Between the trimmed V and J ends, which lost 5 bases and 1 base, there was a span of 8 bases. The CDR3 DNA is TGTGCCAGCAGCCCCGACCGGAACACCGGGGAGCTGTTTTTT. This translates into CASSPDRNTGELFF. Based on the CDR3 plus reference TRBV7-2 and TRBJ2-2, the full variable domain is GAGVSQSPSNKVTEKGKDVELRCDPISGHTALYWYRQSLGQGLEFLIYFQGNSAPDKSGLPSDRFSAERTGGSVSTLTIQRTQQEDSAVYLCASSPDRNTGELFFGEGSRLTVL.

This clone was counted once. This chain links TRBV5-6 with TRBJ1-5, with D unclear. V lost 2 bases, J lost 7 bases, and 13 bases lay in between. The length of the CDR3 is 14 residues. Per germline, CDR1 SGHDT and CDR2 YYEEEE. CDR3 region: CASSFAGSGQPQHF. CDR3 bases: TGTGCCAGCAGCTTTGCGGGGTCGGGGCAGCCCCAGCATTTT.

The chain carries TRBV19 and TRBJ1-4; a weak D match, TRBD1 (5 bases). Germline lookup yields CDR1 LNHDA and CDR2 SQIVND (reference sequence). Deletions cut 10 bases from V and 0 bases from J, with 15 bases between. The CDR3 has 15 residues. DNA of the CDR3: TGTGCCACCGCATGGGGGGGTGCAACTAATGAAAAACTGTTTTTT. Translated, it gives CATAWGGATNEKLFF.

The gene calls are TRBV7-8 and TRBJ2-5; 11 bases fit TRBD2. Trimming removed 5 bases from V and 3 bases from J; junction bases left unmatched: 2. Per germline, CDR1 SGHVS and CDR2 FQNEAQ. The CDR3 has 14 amino acids. CDR3 protein: CASSPTSGKETQYF. CDR3 nucleotides: TGTGCCAGCAGCCCGACTAGCGGGAAAGAGACCCAGTACTTC.

This clone has just a few counts. The chain employs TRBV2 and TRBJ1-1, with D unclear. This CDR3 is built from 13 residues. CDR1 and CDR2 (germline): SNHLY, FYNNEI. The V gene lost 5 bases and the J gene lost 4 bases, with 11 bases spanning the gap. Here the CDR3 DNA reads TGTGCCAGCAGTTGGGTGTTGGGCACTGAAGCTTTCTTT. Protein product: CASSWVLGTEAFF.

This clone came up a few times. The chain recombines TRBV15 with TRBJ1-1; no definite D call. Looked up from germline, CDR1 is LNHNV and CDR2 is YYDKDF (reference sequence). The CDR3 runs to 13 residues. Trimming removed 1 base at V and 6 bases at J, with 9 bases between. CDR3 amino acids: CATSRVRYSEAFF. CDR3 in DNA: TGTGCCACCAGCAGAGTGCGGTATTCTGAAGCTTTCTTT.

The genes are TRBV20-1 and TRBJ2-5; no firm D call. CDR1 is DFQATT, CDR2 SNEGSKA, per germline (reference sequence). CDR3 length: 11 amino acids. V was shortened by 1 base and J by 1 base, with 1 base between the two germline ends. The CDR3 DNA sequence: TGCAGTGCTAGAGTCCAAGAGACCCAGTACTTC. Residues: CSARVQETQYF.

The chain employs TRBV18 and TRBJ2-7; D gene uncertain. V was pared by 4 bases and J by 4 bases, with 11 bases between. Germline V gene data show CDR1 as KGHSH and CDR2 as LQKENI. The CDR3 runs to 13 residues. The CDR3 DNA reads as TGTGCCAGCTCACAAATCGACGGTTACGAGCAGTACTTC. Translation gives CASSQIDGYEQYF. The whole variable domain, filled in from reference TRBV18 and TRBJ2-7, reads NAGVMQNPRHLVRRRGQEARLRCSPMKGHSHVYWYRQLPEEGLKFMVYLQKENIIDESGMPKERFSAEFPKEGPSILRIQQVVRGDSAAYFCASSQIDGYEQYFGPGTRLTVT.

The chain recombines TRBV5-4 with TRBJ2-3; TRBD2 aligns across 7 bases. The V gene end was trimmed by 5 bases and the J gene end by 1 base; junction bases not matched to a gene: 10. The germline V gene has CDR1 SGHNT and CDR2 YYREEE (reference sequence). The length of the CDR3 is 16 residues. This CDR3 reads CASRLMSSGGTDTQYF. CDR3 DNA sequence: TGTGCCAGCAGACTGATGTCGAGCGGGGGCACAGATACGCAGTATTTT.

The rearrangement links TRBV11-3 to TRBJ2-7; 8 bases align to TRBD1. CDR1 SGHNT and CDR2 YENEEA come from the germline V gene. The junction had 5 bases not matched to a gene; V was cut back by 3 bases and J by 4 bases. This CDR3 is built from 14 residues. In nucleotides, the CDR3 is TGTGCCAGCAGCTTGACAGGGGACCAGTACGAGCAGTACTTC. Residues: CASSLTGDQYEQYF.

This clone was observed once. V usage is TRBV6-1 and J usage is TRBJ2-2; the D gene is possibly TRBD1 (5 bases). CDR3 size: 16 residues. Looked up from germline, CDR1 is MNHNS and CDR2 is SASEGT. Trimming removed 1 base at V and 2 bases at J, with 11 bases between. Written as DNA, the CDR3 is TGTGCCAGCAGTGAAGGGTGGGGCCCAAACACCGGGGAGCTGTTTTTT. This translates into CASSEGWGPNTGELFF.

The CDR3 DNA reads as TGCGCCAGCAGCCAAGATCAGGGGGCTACCCTCTCCTACGAGCAGTACTTC. It translates to CASSQDQGATLSYEQYF. The chain employs TRBV4-1 and TRBJ2-5; 8 bases agree with TRBD1. The J call may not be correct, given that the DNA end is closer to TRBJ2-7. Germline V gene data show CDR1 as MGHRA and CDR2 as YSYEKL. The CDR3 loop spans 17 amino acids.

This clone occurred a few times. V is TRBV5-6 and J is TRBJ1-1; D is unclear. Germline V CDR1 and CDR2: SGHDT, YYEEEE. The V end was cut by 2 bases, the J end by 8 bases, with 7 bases between. The CDR3 sequence is 11 residues long. The CDR3 sequence: CASSFITEAFF. For the CDR3, the DNA is TGTGCCAGCAGCTTTATCACAGAAGCTTTCTTT. The variable domain in full, completed from reference TRBV5-6 and TRBJ1-1, reads DAGVTQSPTHLIKTRGQQVTLRCSPKSGHDTVSWYQQALGQGPQFIFQYYEEEERQRGNFPDRFSGHQFPNYSSELNVNALLLGDSALYLCASSFITEAFFGQGTRLTVV.

This sequence joins TRBV6-5 and TRBJ2-7, with unresolved D. Trimming cost V 2 bases and J 8 bases, with 7 bases left between them. Germline V lookup: CDR1 MNHEY, CDR2 SVGAGI. The CDR3 extends over 11 amino acids. CDR3 sequence reads: CASSYEKKQYF. The CDR3 nucleotides are TGTGCCAGCAGTTACGAGAAAAAGCAGTACTTC.

This chain uses TRBV19 with TRBJ1-1, with D perhaps TRBD1 (5 bases). V lost 7 bases, J lost 1 base, and 13 bases lay in between. Germline values: CDR1 LNHDA, CDR2 SQIVND (reference sequence). CDR3 length equals 14 residues. The CDR3 sequence is CASINRQTNTEAFF. DNA of the CDR3: TGTGCCAGTATCAACAGACAGACGAACACTGAAGCTTTCTTT.

This clone was found once. The chain couples TRBV29-1 to TRBJ1-1, with D uncertain. The CDR3 covers 13 residues. Germline CDR1 and CDR2: SQVTM and ANQGSEA. V gave up 7 bases and J gave up 1 base, with 13 bases separating them. CDR3 sequence reads: CSAQPDGNTEAFF. CDR3 DNA sequence: TGCAGCGCCCAACCGGACGGGAACACTGAAGCTTTCTTT.

Details on this clone: Other DNA sequences in the same sample also yield this CDR3. The chain recombines TRBV20-1 with TRBJ2-7; D ambiguous. This CDR3 region has 11 residues. The germline CDR1 and CDR2 sequences are DFQATT and SNEGSKA (reference sequence). Trimming took off 6 bases at V and 1 base at J, with 7 bases between the two ends. The CDR3 sequence: CSASRSYEQYF. CDR3 DNA: TGCAGTGCATCGCGGTCCTACGAGCAGTACTTC.